This entry describes one TCR beta chain. Its antigen is not identified. These data come from a study of CD8 T cells in Susac syndrome. About the study: Sequenced Susac syndrome patients included about six with clinically active disease and fewer than 10 in remission. At the time of blood draw, patients with Susac syndrome were therapy-naive, receiving corticosteroids, or receiving intravenous immunoglobulin alone. Overall study findings and caveats: In Susac syndrome, the CD4+ T cell repertoires did not show clonal expansion.

RNA in amounts of roughly 0.5 to 1 ug was reverse transcribed with random hexamers. One entry per CDR3 protein, called by TCRdb with MiXCR from the immunoSEQ multiplex PCR reads. This table holds 200,000 to 250,000 distinct CDR3 sequences, 94% found once. Per germline, CDR1 SQVTM and CDR2 ANQGSEA. The V and J ends lost 8 bases and 1 base, in that order; junction bases with no gene match: 4. The CDR3 is 12 amino acids. Sequenced: CD4+ T cells from PBMCs. This TCR came from a human donor with Susac syndrome. The chain links TRBV29-1 to TRBJ2-5; 7 bases fit TRBD2. As DNA, the CDR3 is TGCAGCCTGGGGGGGGGCCAAGAGACCCAGTACTTC. It encodes CSLGGGQETQYF.